This T cell receptor beta chain was profiled in a study of metastatic and nonmetastatic thyroid tumors. On the study more broadly: Malignant thyroid and benign thyroid patients provided blood and tumor or nodule tissue whose repertoires were compared.

The V end was cut by 6 bases, the J end by 0 bases, with 12 bases between. The CDR3 runs 14 residues. The germline CDR1 and CDR2 sequences are SNHLY and FYNNEI. This clone was seen ten or more times. Its matching antigen is unknown. TCRdb called clones again from the PCR reads with MiXCR. The table records tens of thousands of clones, roughly 18% of them present only once. Each patient went into thyroid surgery without having received any treatment. Findings and limits, study-wide: Malignant thyroid tumors reportedly had TCR beta diversity that was significantly higher than in benign nodules, in blood and tumor.

This TCR came from a female donor with papillary thyroid cancer or a benign thyroid nodule (not recorded which). Some clones in this sample may be carry-over from other donors' samples. This chain connects TRBV2 to TRBJ2-7, with D possibly TRBD2 on 6 matching bases. Input material: blood. The CDR3 region is CASSFREISYEQYF. The CDR3 DNA follows: TGTGCCAGCAGCTTCCGGGAGATCTCCTACGAGCAGTACTTC.